The 8 T cell receptor beta chains below were found in one sample sequenced in a study of Tregs in tolerant kidney transplant recipients. The nonmyeloablative bone marrow transplants came from related graft donors, with transient mixed chimerism. The method was immunoSEQ multiplex PCR; TCRdb's version includes in-frame clones alone and lacks a portion of them. The sample contains over 70,000 clones, 90% to 95% of which appear only once. The sequencing used CD4+ T cells from blood (PBMCs), collected 24 months after the transplant. The receptors come from a human patient who received a combined kidney and bone marrow transplant. Some T cells may be the graft donor's.

CDR3 bases: TGTGCCAGCAGTTCCGGGTCCAGAGAGACCCAGTACTTC. Its translation: CASSSGSRETQYF. The chain employs TRBV6-5 and TRBJ2-5; D uncertain. V was pared by 4 bases and J by 4 bases, with 10 bases between. Germline CDR1 is MNHEY and CDR2 is SVGAGI. The CDR3 length is 13 residues.

The genes are TRBV7-3 and TRBJ2-7, with a weak D call TRBD2 (5 bases). Looked up from germline, CDR1 is SGHTA and CDR2 is FQGTGA. Trimming took off 5 bases at V and 6 bases at J, with 17 bases between the two ends. The CDR3 is 14 amino acids. The DNA of the CDR3 is TGTGCCAGCAGCCCCCCGGGATTTATCCGCGAGCAGTACTTC. Protein sequence: CASSPPGFIREQYF.

The V and J genes are TRBV29-1 and TRBJ2-3; the D is unclear. Looked up from germline, CDR1 is SQVTM and CDR2 is ANQGSEA. Trimming stripped 2 bases from V and 12 bases from J, with 12 bases between. This CDR3 has 11 amino acids. DNA for the CDR3: TGCAGCGTTGAACTACTTATCCACCAGTATTTT. Its protein is CSVELLIHQYF.

The rearrangement uses TRBV7-3 and TRBJ2-6, with TRBD1 matching 7 bases. V was pared by 1 base and J by 0 bases, with 9 bases of the junction left unmatched. Per the germline V gene, CDR1 is SGHTA and CDR2 is FQGTGA. The CDR3 has 19 amino acids. The CDR3: CASSLIGTDLSSGANVLTF. In nucleotides, the CDR3 is TGTGCCAGCAGCTTAATAGGGACAGATCTCAGCTCTGGGGCCAACGTCCTGACTTTC.

The chain uses TRBV5-6 and TRBJ1-6, with unresolved D. The CDR3 runs 15 residues. CDR1 SGHDT and CDR2 YYEEEE come from the germline V gene. Trimming took off 4 bases at V and 0 bases at J, with 8 bases between the two ends. DNA for the CDR3: TGTGCCAGCAGCGCCGTGCGCTCCTATAATTCACCCCTCCACTTT. Translating gives CASSAVRSYNSPLHF.

The chain carries TRBV2 and TRBJ2-1, with D tentatively TRBD1 (5 bases). V was shortened by 4 bases and J by 1 base, with 14 bases between the two germline ends. CDR3 length: 16 amino acids. Looked up from germline, CDR1 is SNHLY and CDR2 is FYNNEI. CDR3 bases: TGTGCCAGCAGTGGGGGCCCAGGGCATTCCTACAATGAGCAGTTCTTC. This codes for CASSGGPGHSYNEQFF.

V and J are TRBV18 and TRBJ1-3; D unresolved. CDR3 size: 16 residues. Germline-derived CDR1 and CDR2 are KGHSH and LQKENI. Trimming took off 3 bases at V and 0 bases at J, with 12 bases between the two ends. CDR3 amino acids: CASSPGGGISGNTIYF. The CDR3 DNA reads as TGTGCCAGCTCACCGGGCGGAGGCATCTCTGGAAACACCATATATTTT.

The table lists this clone with a count of one. This sequence joins TRBV27 and TRBJ1-5, with 10 bases that match TRBD1. This CDR3 spans 15 amino acids. J gave up 3 bases and V 3 bases, and 2 bases lay outside the gene matches. Germline V gene data show CDR1 as MNHEY and CDR2 as SMNVEV (reference sequence). Here the CDR3 DNA reads TGTGCCAGCAGTTTCGACAGGGGGCCCAATCAGCCCCAGCATTTT. Its translation is CASSFDRGPNQPQHF.